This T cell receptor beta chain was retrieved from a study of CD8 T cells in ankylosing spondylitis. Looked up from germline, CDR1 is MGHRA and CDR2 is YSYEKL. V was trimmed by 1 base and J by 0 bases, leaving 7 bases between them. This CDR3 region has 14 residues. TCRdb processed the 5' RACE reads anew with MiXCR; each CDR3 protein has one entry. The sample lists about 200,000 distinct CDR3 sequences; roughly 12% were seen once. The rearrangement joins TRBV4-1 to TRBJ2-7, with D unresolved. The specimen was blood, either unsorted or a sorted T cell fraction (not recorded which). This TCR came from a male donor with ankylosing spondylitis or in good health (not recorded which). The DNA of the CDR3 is TGCGCCAGCAGCCAAGCCTCCCTCTCCTACGAGCAGTACTTC. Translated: CASSQASLSYEQYF.